The next 15 T cell receptor beta chains were all read from a single sample in a study of CD8+ T cells in alopecia areata. The authors extracted RNA and reverse transcribed it into cDNA as the sequencing template. Profiled with immunoSEQ multiplex PCR; TCRdb holds only in-frame clones, not every one. The sample contains about 200,000 clones, 35% to 45% of which appear only once. Treatment here: oral pan-JAK inhibitor, 5-10 mg twice daily. Sequenced here: CD4+ T cells sorted from blood, sampled between weeks 30 and 35, from a patient treated with tofacitinib. All receptors derive from a human donor with alopecia areata.

CDR3 coding DNA: TGCAGCGTTGGGGCAGGTTCCTACGAGCAGTACTTC. Translation gives CSVGAGSYEQYF. The rearrangement joins TRBV29-1 to TRBJ2-7; no definite D call. V dropped 4 bases and J dropped 1 base, with 8 bases sitting between them. Germline V gene lookup returns CDR1 SQVTM and CDR2 ANQGSEA. CDR3 length: 12 residues.

The chain uses TRBV7-9 and TRBJ1-2; 8 nucleotides match TRBD1. The junction had 10 bases not matched to a gene; V was cut back by 4 bases and J by 0 bases. Germline CDR1 and CDR2: SEHNR and FQNEAQ (reference sequence). The CDR3 extends over 17 amino acids. DNA of the CDR3: TGTGCCAGCAGCTCTCGGACAGGGCGGTTGCCTAACTATGGCTACACCTTC. Protein: CASSSRTGRLPNYGYTF.

This chain joins TRBV2 and TRBJ2-1; 7 bases agree with TRBD1. Germline V gene data show CDR1 as SNHLY and CDR2 as FYNNEI. The CDR3 is 15 amino acids. The trim removed 7 bases at V and 5 bases at J, leaving 11 bases unmatched. CDR3 amino acids: CASTLKGGYNNEQFF. CDR3 DNA sequence: TGTGCCAGCACCCTGAAAGGGGGCTATAACAATGAGCAGTTCTTC. Using reference TRBV2 and TRBJ2-1 for the parts outside the CDR3, the full variable domain is EPEVTQTPSHQVTQMGQEVILRCVPISNHLYFYWYRQILGQKVEFLVSFYNNEISEKSEIFDDQFSVERPDGSNFTLKIRSTKLEDSAMYFCASTLKGGYNNEQFFGPGTRLTVL.

A few counts support this clone. The chain joins TRBV30 to TRBJ2-5; 10 bases line up with TRBD1. Germline loops: CDR1 GTSNPN, CDR2 SVGIG (reference sequence). This CDR3 has 13 amino acids. The J segment lost 7 bases and the V segment lost 7 bases, leaving 9 bases of the junction unmatched. The CDR3 DNA follows: TGTGCCTTGACCGCGACAGGGGGCTCGACCCAGTACTTC. As protein: CALTATGGSTQYF.

The V gene is TRBV28, the J gene TRBJ1-5, with D maybe TRBD1 (5 bases). Germline V gene sequence: CDR1 MDHEN, CDR2 SYDVKM. Trimming shortened V by 7 bases and J by 4 bases, and 17 bases separated the two germline ends. This CDR3 is 15 amino acids long. This CDR3 is CASITPDGGNQPQHF. The CDR3 nucleotides are TGTGCCAGCATCACCCCCGATGGGGGGAATCAGCCCCAGCATTTT.

Details on this clone: The identical CDR3 is also encoded by other nucleotide sequences in the sample. The chain combines TRBV30 with TRBJ1-5; perhaps TRBD1 as D (6 bases). Trimming stripped 3 bases from V and 6 bases from J, with 12 bases between. Germline V gene sequence: CDR1 GTSNPN, CDR2 SVGIG (reference sequence). The CDR3 length is 13 residues. Written as DNA, the CDR3 is TGTGCCTGGAGCGAAGGAGGGGGTCAGCCCCAGCATTTT. This sequence encodes CAWSEGGGQPQHF.

The J gene is TRBJ1-1, the V gene TRBV29-1; maybe TRBD1 (6 bases). The length of the CDR3 is 14 residues. V lost 4 bases to trimming and J lost 4 bases, with 16 bases between them. Per germline, CDR1 SQVTM and CDR2 ANQGSEA. CDR3: CSVVGRQAPTEAFF. The CDR3 coding sequence is TGCAGCGTTGTGGGAAGACAGGCCCCCACTGAAGCTTTCTTT.

The V and J genes are TRBV6-1 and TRBJ2-6, with D tentatively TRBD2 (5 bases). The germline V and J ends were trimmed by 10 bases and 6 bases, with 16 bases remaining between them. CDR3 length equals 14 residues. The V gene's germline CDR1 is MNHNS and CDR2 SASEGT. CDR3 in DNA: TGTGCCACCCTGGGAGCTAGGGCGGCCAACGTCCTGACTTTC. Translating gives CATLGARAANVLTF.

The CDR3 DNA is TGCGCCAGCAGCTTGGACGGGACAGCCTACGAGCAGTACTTC. Its protein product is CASSLDGTAYEQYF. The chain is built from TRBV5-1 and TRBJ2-7; 7 positions agree with TRBD1. V gave up 0 bases and J gave up 2 bases; unmatched junction bases: 2. CDR1 is SGHRS, CDR2 YFSETQ, per germline. This CDR3 spans 14 amino acids.

This clone has a handful of counts. CDR3: CASSPRQGEGAFF. DNA for the CDR3: TGTGCCAGCTCACCGCGACAGGGTGAGGGAGCTTTCTTT. The genes are TRBV18 and TRBJ1-1, with 7 bases lining up with TRBD1. The CDR3 loop spans 13 amino acids. The junction had 8 bases not matched to a gene; V was cut back by 3 bases and J by 10 bases. Germline CDR1 reads KGHSH; CDR2 reads LQKENI.

This clone was found a few times. The chain carries TRBV13 and TRBJ2-7, with D perhaps matching TRBD2 (5 bases). The V and J ends lost 3 bases and 7 bases respectively, with 10 bases between them. This CDR3 has 12 residues. Germline lookup yields CDR1 PRHDT and CDR2 FYEKMQ (reference sequence). The DNA for the CDR3 is TGTGCCAGCAGCTTTACTCGCGGGGAGCAGTACTTC. The encoded protein is CASSFTRGEQYF.

This clone was detected a few times. The chain has TRBV25-1 and TRBJ1-2; D gene ambiguous. Trimming shortened V by 0 bases and J by 8 bases, and 10 bases separated the two germline ends. The length of the CDR3 is 13 residues. CDR1 and CDR2 from the germline V gene are MGHDK and SYGVNS. CDR3 sequence: CASSEYDGLGYTF. CDR3 DNA sequence: TGTGCCAGCAGTGAATATGACGGCCTGGGCTACACCTTC.

The rearrangement joins TRBV4-1 to TRBJ2-7, with 10 positions matching TRBD2. V was clipped by 0 bases and J by 9 bases; unmatched bases: 8. In germline, CDR1 is MGHRA, CDR2 YSYEKL. The CDR3 length is 15 residues. CDR3 sequence: CASSQDPAGGPRQYF. CDR3 nucleotide sequence: TGCGCCAGCAGCCAAGATCCAGCGGGAGGGCCGCGGCAGTACTTC.

The chain carries TRBV5-6 and TRBJ2-4; TRBD2 matches at 8 bases. The CDR3 spans 14 residues. The germline V gene encodes CDR1 SGHDT and CDR2 YYEEEE. After removal of 4 bases from V and 12 bases from J, the junction contained 12 bases not matched to a gene. CDR3 sequence reads: CASSHSGKVVTQYF. For the CDR3, the DNA is TGTGCCAGCAGCCATAGCGGGAAAGTAGTCACTCAGTACTTC.

In the case of this clone: This same CDR3 is encoded by further DNA sequences in the sample. V is TRBV2 and J is TRBJ2-3; 10 bases match TRBD2. Trimming took 6 bases from V and 1 from J; bases not matched to a gene: 1. Germline V lookup: CDR1 SNHLY, CDR2 FYNNEI. The CDR3 runs 14 residues. CDR3 sequence reads: CASRGTSGTDTQYF. In DNA form, the CDR3 reads TGTGCCAGCAGGGGGACTAGCGGCACAGATACGCAGTATTTT. Combining the CDR3 with reference TRBV2 and TRBJ2-3 gives the whole variable domain EPEVTQTPSHQVTQMGQEVILRCVPISNHLYFYWYRQILGQKVEFLVSFYNNEISEKSEIFDDQFSVERPDGSNFTLKIRSTKLEDSAMYFCASRGTSGTDTQYFGPGTRLTVL.